Reported below is one TCR beta chain. The clone's antigen remains unknown. The sample holds no much larger clone one base away, and base qualities are not on file. This sample was included in a study of cytomegalovirus exposure and HLA in healthy donors (dated by TCRdb to about 2017). With regard to the full study: According to an earlier analysis of around 600 of the donors, roughly 180 million T cells yielded 117 million unique TCR beta sequences and less than 300 Gb of sequence data. The study aimed to test whether signatures of past pathogen exposure could be identified by cataloging public T cell receptors. Roughly 300 gigabases of sequencing data and around 85 million unique TCR sequences made up an early release that covered 640 HLA-typed donors. Besides the first cohort of around 700 subjects, a separate validation cohort made up of over a hundred different subjects was used. Genome-wide SNP genotypes for about 65% of the roughly 670 donors were used in a later genetic analysis, which treated that subset as a discovery cohort. To predict cytomegalovirus infection status, the study combined high-throughput TCR immunosequencing, statistical association of individual TCRs with disease status, and machine learning. The study used immunosequencing to profile the T cell repertoires of approximately 640 subjects and linked those repertoires to cytomegalovirus serostatus. About five DR-DQ haplotypes were handled as single units for association and clustering because linkage in the cohort was strong. To study patterns of TCR occurrence, a later analysis re-analyzed previously published TCR beta repertoires from 550 to 800 donors and added high-resolution HLA genotyping. To decide whether each TCR beta V gene segment behaved as functional or pseudogenic, an earlier analysis of some 600 of the donors relied on high-throughput TCR beta sequencing. Donor age, sex, ethnicity and CMV serostatus were compiled together with the repertoire data. The number of typed donors differed by locus: roughly 629-640 for A, B, C, DRB1 and DQB1; 522 for DQA1; 600 to 610 for DPA1; and some 470 for DPB1. All discovery cohort repertoires had been generated using a single sequencing platform. Of the 398 genotyped donors, about 80% fell in the genetic ancestry cluster associated with self-reported Caucasian donors. The later analysis used no new phenotypic data to find candidate immune exposures, relying instead on TCR beta sequences and their occurrence across donors. HLA typing included class I and class II loci at four-digit resolution. Among 300 to 450 genotyped donors of the cohort, an average of approximately 240,000 unique TCR beta nucleotide sequences were sequenced per donor, roughly 20% of them non-productive.

The library was prepared using the immunoSEQ multiplex PCR assay. A mixture of 60 forward primers for TCR Vbeta segments and 13 reverse primers for TCR Jbeta segments was used in the multiplex PCR. Amplification of the CDR3 region of rearranged TCR beta genes was performed with a multiplex PCR assay on genomic DNA. The amplified TCR beta libraries were sequenced on the Illumina HiSeq System as 87-base-pair reads. In the source study's methods: A later analysis tallied 70 million to 100 million unique TCR beta chains across the 640 or so repertoires, and some 10 million of those chains were shared by two or more donors. Raw reads were error-corrected and collapsed into unique sequences with a nearest-neighbor algorithm that merged closely related sequences to remove PCR and sequencing errors. Alignment of CDR3 sequences to IMGT reference sequences was used to assign V, D and J gene segments. For a sequence to be retained, at least a six-nucleotide match to both a V gene segment and a J gene segment was required. Rearrangements were called productive when the CDR3 lacked stop codons and stayed in frame with V and J; all others were non-productive. Following IMGT convention, CDR3 was defined as the stretch from the second conserved V-encoded cysteine to the conserved J-encoded phenylalanine. In an earlier analysis of roughly 610 of the donors, sequences lacking an unambiguous match to a single V gene segment were excluded. An earlier analysis of 500 to 600 of the donors classified V segments as functional when productive rearrangements were above 56.7% and as segregating when the standard deviation between donors was above 5%. A statistical classification framework was developed to diagnose cytomegalovirus status using the catalog of TCR beta chain sequences. V and J gene assignment, in a later analysis, came from comparing TCR nucleotide sequences with IMGT/GENE-DB human TR gene sequences. The TCRdist pipeline was used in a later analysis to assign CDR3 sequences and most-parsimonious VDJ recombination scenarios. A later analysis defined each TCR beta chain by its CDR3 amino acid sequence plus V-gene family, and excluded reads lacking a unique V-gene family. In a later analysis, approximately 640 highly shared, low-generation-probability nucleotide sequences were removed to address suspected cross-contamination and a sequencing artifact. In a later analysis, a clonal expansion index was calculated for each public chain from normalized within-repertoire ranks of inferred template counts. In a later analysis, generation probabilities were computed with a VDJ recombination model fitted to out-of-frame rearrangements, and the resulting probabilities were checked against IGoR. Hypergeometric tests were used in a later analysis to score TCR-TCR, TCR-HLA and TCR-CMV co-occurrence, with a repertoire-size bias correction applied to the TCR pairs. In a later analysis, false discovery rates were estimated by permuting HLA or CMV assignments 20 times. A later analysis grouped co-occurring TCRs with DBSCAN, adding TCRdist sequence similarity when clustering within HLA-allele-positive subsets. For co-occurrence clustering, repertoires with fewer than 30,000 or more than 120,000 public chains were excluded, along with 5 or 6 repertoires with anomalous nucleotide sharing. Here the immuneACCESS table is served through TCRdb, limited to in-frame sequences with V and J called. Missing clones are a known gap in these copies; in checked studies unresolved V genes cover under half, and the rest lacks a known reason. The D gene and trimming were derived from the DNA, and the V and J assignments and clone size from that table. Present in this sample are fewer than 200,000 clones, 75% of which were seen just once. The top ten constitute approximately 1.4% of the sample.

In total, roughly 710 healthy bone marrow donors made up the cohort. Cohort members were all nominally healthy when sampled, although unrecorded immune exposures were likely present. The donor was CMV seronegative and belonged to the group of 352 seronegative cohort members. A peripheral blood sample was collected from each donor, and TCR beta sequencing was performed on peripheral blood mononuclear cells. The Qiagen DNeasy Blood Extraction Kit was used to extract genomic DNA from the blood cell samples. Study-level results and caveats: Linkage disequilibrium might explain the correlated functional status among segregating V segments, but an unknown experimental factor could not be ruled out. A later analysis found that HLA-associated TCR beta chains were more clonally expanded and had lower generation probabilities than equally common non-associated chains. This cohort had only TCR beta chains sequenced, and the lack of alpha or paired-chain data limited which features could be detected. In a later genetic analysis, fewer N-insertions in productive TCRs were reported among donors in an Asian-associated ancestry cluster than the approximately 670-donor mean. A later analysis reported that several top co-occurrence clusters appeared linked to parvovirus B19, influenza, CMV and Epstein-Barr virus. Some IMGT-functional V segments, including TRBV6-2 and TRBV6-3, could not be distinguished by the 87-base-pair reads and were therefore excluded. In an earlier analysis of about 600 of the donors, most TCR beta V segments appeared in productive rearrangements about 90% or about 30% of the time, broadly matching IMGT annotations. In both the original and validation cohorts, the classifier was reported to diagnose cytomegalovirus status with high specificity and sensitivity. A further reported finding was that TCR beta sequences accurately predicted the HLA-A and HLA-B alleles for most subjects in the first cohort. The study gave a list of about 150 TCR beta chains associated with cytomegalovirus. In vitro tests confirmed that a few of the cytomegalovirus-associated TCR beta chains recognize cytomegalovirus antigens. Most TCR sequences were observed very rarely across donors, whereas some public TCRs were present in many individuals. A later analysis found that TCR association rates varied across HLA loci, with DRB1 alleles showing the most associated TCRs and HLA-C alleles the fewest. Presence/absence analyses assumed roughly uniform sequencing depth across donors, an assumption that may not hold. At a false discovery rate of 0.05, a later analysis linked around 15,000 TCR beta sequences to specific HLA alleles. Because HLA typing was missing for some donors at each locus, association tests included only the typed subset. When HLA alleles, especially DR and DQ, strongly co-occurred, attributing TCR associations to individual alleles was difficult. It was suggested by the authors that the approach could potentially be generalized to other disease states and immunological phenotypes. Most CMV-associated TCR beta chains appeared to be HLA-restricted in a later analysis, and the HLA associations seemed to be driven largely by CMV exposure. A cluster of highly shared sequence variants was judged likely to be a technical artifact of the sequencing pipeline. The only immune exposure information available for the cohort was CMV serostatus. V-gene and J-gene trimming of TCR beta chains was associated with a missense DCLRE1C variant in a later genetic analysis, and the association was replicated in an independent cohort. Because counts were too low, roughly 16 rarely observed V segments, including chromosome 9 orphons, were excluded from the earlier analysis of some 540 of the donors.

The CDR3 goes from the cysteine to the phenylalanine over 15 residues. CDR3 DNA is the only sequence kept; it has 45 bases, read in frame from the first base. V and J lose 5 bases and 5 bases, and a span of 18 bases separates them. The germline V gene (reference sequence) sets CDR1 to SEHNR and CDR2 to FQNEAQ. Material: PBMCs. This receptor was identified in a man between 18 and 29 years old in good health and CMV-seronegative. The rearrangement combines TRBV7-9 with TRBJ1-2, with a weak D call of TRBD1 (5 bases match). The DNA is as follows: TGTGCCAGCAGCGATCGACAGTCGGCTAGGTATGGCTACACCTTC. This encodes CASSDRQSARYGYTF.